This T cell receptor (beta chain) derives from a study of blood T cell repertoires in COVID-19. The V segment lost 4 bases and the J segment 4 bases; nucleotides outside the gene matches: 7. Germline loops: CDR1 MDHEN, CDR2 SYDVKM. The CDR3 loop spans 18 amino acids. Either two negative PCRs, clearance, or symptom resolution qualified Cohort 3 donors as recovered. Authors' processing steps: From reference gene primer amplification, estimates of nucleated cell counts were derived. Produced via immunoSEQ multiplex PCR; TCRdb's table is partial and in-frame only. Clonal size and the V and J genes are those of that table, whereas D and trimming came from the DNA. The table lists about 390,000 clones, approximately 87% of them singletons, with 10% in the top ten.

This rearrangement joins TRBV28 to TRBJ2-1; 16 bases align to TRBD2. This receptor was identified in a woman aged 45-65 years who had recovered from COVID-19. Sample: PBMCs or T cells enriched from blood (not recorded which). CDR3: CASSSGTSGGVAYNEQFF. For the CDR3, the DNA is TGTGCCAGCAGTTCCGGGACTAGCGGGGGGGTTGCTTACAATGAGCAGTTCTTC.